Listed below are T cell receptor beta chains from one sample, sequenced in a study of PD-1 blockade in classical Hodgkin lymphoma. Using immunoSEQ multiplex PCR, the repertoire was profiled, and TCRdb retains in-frame clones only, with some absent. The data hold roughly 30,000 clones, with approximately 79% observed a single time. This specimen was CD4+ T cells from blood, taken before the fourth cycle of nivolumab. All receptors derive from a human donor with classical Hodgkin lymphoma. Each CDR3 is given with its conserved first and last residue. Each record gives: CDR3 length, D gene, J gene, clone size, V gene, CDR3 protein, CDR3 DNA. The D gene is left open where the match is weak. Rows give clone size only sometimes, using once, few, many, or a class for an expanded clone.

CDR3 length: 14
D gene: -
J gene: TRBJ2-5
clone size: few
V gene: TRBV18
CDR3 protein: CASSPVDSQETQYF
CDR3 DNA: TGTGCCAGCTCACCCGTCGACAGTCAAGAGACCCAGTACTTC

CDR3 length: 14
D gene: -
J gene: TRBJ2-5
clone size: -
V gene: TRBV9
CDR3 protein: CASSVWGPQETQYF
CDR3 DNA: TGTGCCAGCAGCGTATGGGGGCCTCAAGAGACCCAGTACTTC

CDR3 length: 11
D gene: -
J gene: TRBJ2-1
clone size: -
V gene: TRBV7-2
CDR3 protein: CASSFYNEQFF
CDR3 DNA: TGTGCCAGCAGCTTCTACAATGAGCAGTTCTTC

CDR3 length: 11
D gene: -
J gene: TRBJ1-2
clone size: -
V gene: TRBV5-1
CDR3 protein: CASSRDTGYTF
CDR3 DNA: TGCGCCAGCAGCCGGGACACCGGCTACACCTTC

CDR3 length: 16
D gene: -
J gene: TRBJ1-5
clone size: -
V gene: TRBV11-2
CDR3 protein: CASSLNRAGGDQPQHF
CDR3 DNA: TGTGCCAGCAGCTTAAACAGGGCGGGAGGTGATCAGCCCCAGCATTTT

CDR3 length: 15
D gene: TRBD2
J gene: TRBJ2-7
clone size: -
V gene: TRBV6-5
CDR3 protein: CASSPSQRGGLRQYF
CDR3 DNA: TGTGCCAGCAGCCCATCTCAGCGGGGGGGGTTAAGGCAGTACTTC

CDR3 length: 15
D gene: TRBD2
J gene: TRBJ2-1
clone size: -
V gene: TRBV5-4
CDR3 protein: CASSSLAGGRDEQFF
CDR3 DNA: TGTGCCAGCAGCTCCCTAGCGGGAGGGAGAGATGAGCAGTTCTTC

CDR3 length: 14
D gene: -
J gene: TRBJ1-5
clone size: -
V gene: TRBV6-5
CDR3 protein: CASSYRELDQPQHF
CDR3 DNA: TGTGCCAGCAGTTACAGGGAGCTTGATCAGCCCCAGCATTTT

CDR3 length: 13
D gene: -
J gene: TRBJ1-2
clone size: few
V gene: TRBV7-9
CDR3 protein: CASSYSGGYGYTF
CDR3 DNA: TGTGCCAGCAGCTACTCTGGGGGCTATGGCTACACCTTC

CDR3 length: 15
D gene: -
J gene: TRBJ1-1
clone size: -
V gene: TRBV10-2
CDR3 protein: CASSSTGARRTEAFF
CDR3 DNA: TGCGCCAGCAGTTCTACGGGGGCGCGTCGGACTGAAGCTTTCTTT

CDR3 length: 16
D gene: TRBD2
J gene: TRBJ2-2
clone size: -
V gene: TRBV5-4
CDR3 protein: CASSFGLAPDTGELFF
CDR3 DNA: TGTGCCAGCAGCTTCGGACTAGCTCCTGACACCGGGGAGCTGTTTTTT

CDR3 length: 13
D gene: -
J gene: TRBJ1-4
clone size: -
V gene: TRBV6-5
CDR3 protein: CASSYTVNEKLFF
CDR3 DNA: TGTGCCAGCAGTTACACTGTTAATGAAAAACTGTTTTTT

CDR3 length: 16
D gene: TRBD1
J gene: TRBJ2-1
clone size: -
V gene: TRBV5-1
CDR3 protein: CASSLRGTGVNNEQFF
CDR3 DNA: TGCGCCAGCAGCTTGAGGGGAACAGGGGTAAACAATGAGCAGTTCTTC

CDR3 length: 15
D gene: TRBD2
J gene: TRBJ2-1
clone size: -
V gene: TRBV7-3
CDR3 protein: CASSLTGLANDEQFF
CDR3 DNA: TGTGCCAGCAGCTTAACAGGACTAGCGAATGATGAGCAGTTCTTC

CDR3 length: 12
D gene: -
J gene: TRBJ2-2
clone size: -
V gene: TRBV6-5
CDR3 protein: CASSGDTGELFF
CDR3 DNA: TGTGCCAGCAGCGGAGATACCGGGGAGCTGTTTTTT

CDR3 length: 14
D gene: -
J gene: TRBJ2-3
clone size: -
V gene: TRBV7-3
CDR3 protein: CASSLTGSTDTQYF
CDR3 DNA: TGTGCCAGCAGCTTAACGGGTAGCACAGATACGCAGTATTTT

CDR3 length: 12
D gene: -
J gene: TRBJ1-3
clone size: -
V gene: TRBV5-4
CDR3 protein: CASSLGGNTIYF
CDR3 DNA: TGTGCCAGCAGCTTGGGGGGAAACACCATATATTTT

CDR3 length: 16
D gene: TRBD1
J gene: TRBJ2-2
clone size: -
V gene: TRBV7-3
CDR3 protein: CASSLVGQGTSGELFF
CDR3 DNA: TGTGCCAGCAGCTTAGTGGGACAGGGGACTTCCGGGGAGCTGTTTTTT

CDR3 length: 14
D gene: -
J gene: TRBJ1-6
clone size: few
V gene: TRBV18
CDR3 protein: CASSPQGTNSPLHF
CDR3 DNA: TGTGCCAGCTCACCACAGGGAACCAATTCACCCCTCCACTTT

CDR3 length: 14
D gene: TRBD1
J gene: TRBJ1-4
clone size: -
V gene: TRBV28
CDR3 protein: CASSSGTGGEKLFF
CDR3 DNA: TGTGCCAGCAGTTCCGGGACAGGAGGTGAAAAACTGTTTTTT

CDR3 length: 13
D gene: -
J gene: TRBJ2-5
clone size: -
V gene: TRBV7-6
CDR3 protein: CASSLEALETQYF
CDR3 DNA: TGTGCCAGCAGCTTGGAGGCGTTGGAGACCCAGTACTTC

CDR3 length: 15
D gene: -
J gene: TRBJ2-5
clone size: -
V gene: TRBV19
CDR3 protein: CASSIGLGAGETQYF
CDR3 DNA: TGTGCCAGTAGTATAGGTTTAGGGGCCGGGGAGACCCAGTACTTC